Listed below are T cell receptor beta chains from one sample, sequenced in a study of graft-versus-host responses after intestinal transplantation. These receptors' antigens are unknown. Assay used: immunoSEQ multiplex PCR; TCRdb lists only in-frame clones, some missing. The data contain about 150,000 clones, around 90% of them singletons. Sequencing used unstimulated CD4+ T cells sorted from spleen or lymph node cells, obtained before intestinal transplant. Source of these receptors: a human donor who received an intestinal transplant. The CDR3 runs from the conserved cysteine through the conserved F or W. Each record gives: J gene, V gene, clone size, D gene, CDR3 protein, CDR3 DNA. A D gene is named only where the DNA matches it firmly. Only part of the rows carry a size: once, few, many, or a class if the clone is expanded.

>TRBJ2-2|TRBV6-4|NA|TRBD2
CASSVLAGATGELFF
TGTGCCAGCAGTGTGCTAGCGGGAGCCACCGGGGAGCTGTTTTTT
>TRBJ2-7|TRBV5-6|once|NA
CASSPLTFYEQYF
TGTGCCAGCAGCCCTTTGACTTTCTACGAGCAGTACTTC
>TRBJ2-1|TRBV4-3|once|NA
CASSQDKGVNEQFF
TGCGCCAGCAGCCAAGATAAGGGGGTAAATGAGCAGTTCTTC
>TRBJ2-7|TRBV5-4|NA|NA
CASSSNSYEQYF
TGTGCCAGCAGCTCTAACTCCTACGAGCAGTACTTC
>TRBJ1-4|TRBV6-6|NA|NA
CASSPGSKGEKLFF
TGTGCCAGCAGCCCCGGATCCAAGGGAGAAAAACTGTTTTTT
>TRBJ2-7|TRBV27|once|TRBD2
CASKTSGRMNEQYF
TGTGCCAGCAAGACTAGCGGGAGGATGAACGAGCAGTACTTC
>TRBJ1-1|TRBV28|once|NA
CASSLHSGRGGGNTEAFF
TGTGCCAGCAGTTTACACAGCGGTAGAGGTGGTGGAAACACTGAAGCTTTCTTT
>TRBJ2-7|TRBV11-2|NA|NA
CASSFLRGEQYF
TGTGCCAGCAGCTTCCTCAGGGGTGAGCAGTACTTC
>TRBJ2-7|TRBV7-8|once|NA
CASSLGWPQLISYEQYF
TGTGCCAGCAGCTTAGGGTGGCCACAGCTCATATCCTACGAGCAGTACTTC
>TRBJ2-1|TRBV4-1|NA|NA
CASSPSTSGSYNEQFF
TGCGCCAGCAGCCCTTCGACTAGTGGCTCCTACAATGAGCAGTTCTTC
>TRBJ1-5|TRBV6-1|once|NA
CASKRNINQPQHF
TGTGCCAGCAAGAGGAATATTAATCAGCCCCAGCATTTT
>TRBJ2-2|TRBV28|once|TRBD1
CASSPDRGIGTGELFF
TGTGCCAGCAGTCCGGACAGGGGTATCGGTACCGGGGAGCTGTTTTTT
>TRBJ2-7|TRBV15|NA|NA
CATSRDKSYEQYF
TGTGCCACCAGCAGAGATAAGTCCTACGAGCAGTACTTC
>TRBJ1-1|TRBV6-5|NA|NA
CASSRRTNTEAFF
TGTGCCAGCAGCAGACGGACGAACACTGAAGCTTTCTTT
>TRBJ2-1|TRBV6-5|NA|TRBD2
CASSGSLAGPGEQFF
TGTGCCAGCTCGGGTTCGCTAGCGGGGCCGGGTGAGCAGTTCTTC
>TRBJ2-7|TRBV7-9|NA|TRBD2
CASSLGASGSAGEQYF
TGTGCCAGCAGCTTAGGGGCTAGCGGGAGCGCTGGGGAGCAGTACTTC
>TRBJ2-7|TRBV10-3|NA|TRBD1
CAIAQNRGRDEQYF
TGTGCCATCGCCCAGAACAGGGGCCGGGACGAGCAGTACTTC
>TRBJ2-3|TRBV23-1|NA|TRBD1
CASSQPRGRGTDTQYF
TGCGCCAGCAGTCAGCCAAGGGGGCGCGGGACAGATACGCAGTATTTT
>TRBJ1-3|TRBV2|NA|NA
CASSEGRVGNTIYF
TGTGCCAGCAGTGAAGGCAGGGTGGGAAACACCATATATTTT
>TRBJ1-1|TRBV18|NA|TRBD1
CASSLAPPGTVTKGAFF
TGTGCCAGCTCACTTGCGCCACCCGGGACAGTCACGAAGGGGGCTTTCTTT
>TRBJ2-4|TRBV7-9|NA|NA
CASSRLGAQNIQYF
TGTGCCAGCAGCCGTCTGGGGGCCCAAAACATTCAGTACTTC
>TRBJ1-1|TRBV6-1|NA|TRBD1
CATNRGGTEAFF
TGTGCCACCAACAGGGGAGGGACTGAAGCTTTCTTT
>TRBJ2-7|TRBV5-1|NA|NA
CASSDSSYEQYF
TGCGCCAGCAGCGACAGCTCCTACGAGCAGTACTTC
>TRBJ2-7|TRBV2|once|NA
CASSGQSGPASYEQYF
TGTGCCAGCAGTGGCCAAAGTGGGCCAGCCTCCTACGAGCAGTACTTC
>TRBJ2-7|TRBV25-1|NA|TRBD2
CASSAGTSGTPTYEQYF
TGTGCCAGCAGTGCCGGGACTAGCGGGACCCCTACCTACGAGCAGTACTTC
>TRBJ1-1|TRBV5-1|NA|TRBD1
CASSLEGQGTTEAFF
TGCGCCAGCAGCTTGGAGGGACAGGGGACCACTGAAGCTTTCTTT
>TRBJ2-1|TRBV6-5|NA|NA
CASSYRWRLYNEQFF
TGTGCCAGCAGTTACCGATGGAGGCTCTACAATGAGCAGTTCTTC
>TRBJ1-4|TRBV7-9|NA|NA
CASRRDQTNEKLFF
TGTGCCAGCAGGAGGGACCAGACTAATGAAAAACTGTTTTTT
>TRBJ2-5|TRBV5-4|NA|TRBD1
CASSFDRGLETQYF
TGTGCCAGCAGCTTTGACAGGGGGCTGGAGACCCAGTACTTC
>TRBJ2-3|TRBV7-3|NA|TRBD2
CASSLITGGLASTDTQYF
TGTGCCAGCAGCTTAATAACAGGGGGACTAGCGAGCACAGATACGCAGTATTTT
>TRBJ1-1|TRBV28|NA|TRBD1
CACLGQGKDSTEAFF
TGTGCCTGCTTGGGACAGGGGAAGGATAGCACTGAAGCTTTCTTT
>TRBJ1-2|TRBV28|NA|NA
CASTGAAGYGYTF
TGTGCCAGCACAGGGGCCGCCGGGTACGGCTACACCTTC
>TRBJ2-1|TRBV30|NA|TRBD2
CAWNIGLAGGGEQFF
TGTGCCTGGAATATAGGACTAGCGGGAGGGGGTGAGCAGTTCTTC
>TRBJ1-5|TRBV19|once|NA
CASTTQYSNQPQHF
TGTGCCAGTACGACACAATATAGCAATCAGCCCCAGCATTTT
>TRBJ2-2|TRBV4-2|NA|TRBD2
CASSQVSLAGTGELFF
TGTGCCAGCAGCCAAGTCAGTTTAGCGGGAACCGGGGAGCTGTTTTTT
>TRBJ1-3|TRBV5-1|NA|NA
CASKPEPGNTIYF
TGCGCCAGCAAACCCGAACCTGGAAACACCATATATTTT
>TRBJ2-1|TRBV18|NA|TRBD2
CASSPQRLAGEGYNEQFF
TGTGCCAGCTCACCACAGAGACTAGCGGGAGAGGGTTACAATGAGCAGTTCTTC
>TRBJ2-3|TRBV5-1|once|TRBD1
CASSLSDRGRTDTQYF
TGCGCCAGCAGCTTGTCGGACAGGGGGCGCACAGATACGCAGTATTTT
>TRBJ2-5|TRBV2|NA|TRBD2
CASRLAGARETQYF
TGTGCCAGCAGACTAGCGGGAGCACGGGAGACCCAGTACTTC
>TRBJ2-7|TRBV28|NA|TRBD2
CASSPQLGVAGASSYEQYF
TGTGCCAGCAGTCCACAATTGGGGGTAGCGGGAGCAAGCTCCTACGAGCAGTACTTC
>TRBJ1-3|TRBV19|NA|NA
CASRDTRSANTIYF
TGTGCCAGTAGGGACACCAGGAGTGCAAACACCATATATTTT
>TRBJ2-1|TRBV2|NA|TRBD2
CASSGSGSVGGGEQFF
TGTGCCAGCAGCGGGAGCGGGAGTGTTGGGGGAGGTGAGCAGTTCTTC
>TRBJ1-2|TRBV7-2|once|NA
CATGQFNYGYTF
TGTGCTACCGGACAGTTTAACTATGGCTACACCTTC
>TRBJ1-4|TRBV7-9|few|NA
CASSRTATNEKLFF
TGTGCCAGCAGCCGGACAGCAACTAATGAAAAACTGTTTTTT
>TRBJ2-3|TRBV10-3|few|NA
CAIRKDSTDTQYF
TGTGCCATCAGAAAAGACAGCACAGATACGCAGTATTTT
>TRBJ2-7|TRBV30|NA|TRBD2
CAWRRLWREGPYEQYF
TGTGCCTGGAGACGGTTGTGGAGGGAGGGCCCCTACGAGCAGTACTTC
>TRBJ1-2|TRBV30|once|NA
CAWSPGGGANYGYTF
TGTGCCTGGTCGCCGGGGGGGGGCGCTAACTATGGCTACACCTTC
>TRBJ1-1|TRBV9|NA|NA
CASSPRGRDNTEAFF
TGTGCCAGCAGCCCCCGGGGCAGGGATAACACTGAAGCTTTCTTT
>TRBJ2-5|TRBV2|NA|NA
CASRETRVIQETQYF
TGTGCCAGCAGGGAGACTAGAGTAATCCAAGAGACCCAGTACTTC
>TRBJ1-5|TRBV7-3|NA|NA
CASSLLGPGSNQPQHF
TGTGCCAGCAGCTTATTAGGCCCGGGGAGCAATCAGCCCCAGCATTTT
>TRBJ2-1|TRBV9|NA|NA
CASSVMGLNEQFF
TGTGCCAGCAGCGTAATGGGTCTCAATGAGCAGTTCTTC
>TRBJ2-1|TRBV10-3|NA|TRBD1
CAILDRGNEQFF
TGTGCCATCCTTGACAGGGGGAATGAGCAGTTCTTC